This TCR beta chain was profiled in a study of CDR3 diversity in severe acne. Looked up from germline, CDR1 is MRHNA and CDR2 is SNTAGT. CDR3 length: 14 residues. The V end lost 0 bases, the J end lost 7 bases, and 13 bases lay between the germline ends. MiXCR was run by TCRdb on the PCR reads, yielding one entry per CDR3 protein. This table holds around 100,000 distinct CDR3 sequences, 51% found once. The clonotype originates from a male donor with acne. V and J are TRBV6-4 and TRBJ2-7, with a possible D match to TRBD1 (6 bases). Material: blood. In nucleotides, the CDR3 is TGTGCCAGCAGTGACTCGGGACACCTTGAGGAGCAGTACTTC. Protein sequence: CASSDSGHLEEQYF.